The 16 T cell receptor beta chains below were found in one sample sequenced in a study of T cell responses to AZD1222 COVID-19 vaccine. This table comes from immunoSEQ multiplex PCR, and its TCRdb copy is limited to in-frame clones, with some not included. The table has about 130,000 clones, over 75% seen once; the top ten hold around 2.8%. Specimen: peripheral blood, collected on day 0 of AZD1222 vaccination. All receptors derive from an adult in good health.

The chain combines TRBV21-1 with TRBJ2-3; whether TRBD2, the table's D call, matches the DNA was not checked. TRBV21-1 represents a pseudogene. The CDR3 extends over 17 amino acids. The CDR3 is CASSKALPAGDTDTQYF. CDR3 coding DNA: TGTGCCAGCAGCAAAGCGCTTCCAGCGGGAGACACAGATACGCAGTATTTT.

With respect to this clone: The same CDR3 also results from other DNA sequences found in this sample. V usage is TRBV5-1 and J usage is TRBJ1-2; D not resolved. CDR3 length: 13 residues. Germline values: CDR1 SGHRS, CDR2 YFSETQ. V lost 0 bases and J lost 2, with 5 bases in between. CDR3 sequence (DNA): TGCGCCAGCAGCTTGGAAGGGAACTATGGCTACACCTTC. Amino acid sequence: CASSLEGNYGYTF.

J is TRBJ2-1 and V is TRBV25-1; D possibly corresponds to TRBD2 (5 bases). Per the germline V gene, CDR1 is MGHDK and CDR2 is SYGVNS. The CDR3 spans 12 residues. V was shortened by 8 bases and J by 6 bases, with 11 bases between the two germline ends. CDR3 protein: CASSAVVNEQFF. In DNA, the CDR3 is TGTGCCAGCTCAGCGGTGGTCAATGAGCAGTTCTTC.

V and J are TRBV27 and TRBJ1-1; TRBD1 aligns across 8 bases. This CDR3 contains 13 residues. Germline-derived CDR1 and CDR2 are MNHEY and SMNVEV (reference sequence). Germline trimming cut 8 bases from V and 5 bases from J; bases unmatched to any gene: 7. The CDR3 protein is CASRDRMRTEAFF. CDR3 bases: TGTGCCAGCCGGGACAGGATGAGGACTGAAGCTTTCTTT.

The chain employs TRBV4-3 and TRBJ1-1; maybe TRBD1 (5 bases). The V gene's germline CDR1 is LGHNA and CDR2 YSLEER. V shed 4 bases and J shed 5 bases, with 14 bases lying between them. This CDR3 spans 14 amino acids. CDR3 residues: CASSPYEGVTEAFF. CDR3 nucleotides: TGCGCCAGCAGCCCCTACGAAGGGGTAACTGAAGCTTTCTTT.

The chain has TRBV6-5 and TRBJ1-1, with 9 bases that match TRBD1. Germline V lookup: CDR1 MNHEY, CDR2 SVGAGI. V lost 2 bases to trimming and J lost 4 bases; unmatched junction nucleotides: 8. The length of the CDR3 is 16 residues. The CDR3 reads CASSYPQDRGGTEAFF. The DNA of the CDR3 is TGTGCCAGCAGTTACCCCCAGGACAGGGGCGGCACTGAAGCTTTCTTT.

The V gene is TRBV10-2, the J gene TRBJ2-5; either TRBD1 or TRBD2 may supply D (5 bases each). The CDR3 contains 14 residues. Deletions cut 6 bases from V and 5 bases from J, with 16 bases between. The germline CDR1 and CDR2 sequences are WSHSY and SAAADI. The CDR3 DNA follows: TGCGCCAGCAGAGGGACCTCCGAATTCGAGACCCAGTACTTC. Translating it yields CASRGTSEFETQYF.

The J gene is TRBJ1-1, the V gene TRBV3-1 (or the pseudogene TRBV3-2), with TRBD1 matching over 7 bases. The V gene's germline CDR1 is LGHDT and CDR2 YNNKEL (reference sequence). The length of the CDR3 is 14 residues. V gave up 6 bases and J gave up 4 bases; unmatched junction bases: 8. The CDR3 spells CASRRQGDGTEAFF. In nucleotides, the CDR3 is TGTGCCAGCAGACGACAGGGTGATGGCACTGAAGCTTTCTTT.

The chain has TRBV6-5 and TRBJ1-2; TRBD1 might be the D (5 bases). V shed 5 bases and J shed 6 bases, with 19 bases lying between them. The CDR3 sequence is 15 residues long. Germline V gives CDR1 MNHEY, CDR2 SVGAGI. The chain's CDR3 is CASSPRWDWADGYTF. The CDR3 DNA is TGTGCCAGCAGTCCCCGCTGGGACTGGGCCGATGGCTACACCTTC.

The chain uses TRBV18 and TRBJ1-5, with 7 nucleotides matching TRBD1. CDR1 and CDR2 from the germline V gene are KGHSH and LQKENI. With V trimmed by 8 bases and J by 4 bases, 8 bases remained unmatched. This CDR3 contains 14 residues. Written as DNA, the CDR3 is TGTGCCAGCATTCCGGACAGGAGGAATCAGCCCCAGCATTTT. Its translation is CASIPDRRNQPQHF.

About this clone: The identical CDR3 is also encoded by other nucleotide sequences in the sample. The rearrangement uses TRBV19 and TRBJ1-1, with D maybe TRBD1 (5 bases). In germline, CDR1 is LNHDA, CDR2 SQIVND (reference sequence). The CDR3 is 12 residues long. Between the trimmed V and J ends, which lost 3 bases and 5 bases, there was a span of 7 bases. Here the CDR3 reads CASSIQGTEAFF. The CDR3, as DNA: TGTGCCAGTAGTATCCAGGGTACTGAAGCTTTCTTT.

The chain combines TRBV9 with TRBJ1-2; 8 bases line up with TRBD1. V shed 5 bases, J shed 7 bases, and the junction held 16 bases outside the gene matches. The CDR3 loop spans 16 amino acids. Germline CDR1 and CDR2: SGDLS and YYNGEE. CDR3 bases: TGTGCCAGCAGTGAAAACCCAGGACAGGGAGAGGGTGGCTACACCTTC. It encodes CASSENPGQGEGGYTF.

The J gene is TRBJ1-6, the V gene TRBV4-3, with a weak D call TRBD1 (5 bases). CDR1 and CDR2 (germline): LGHNA, YSLEER. Deletions cut 4 bases from V and 9 bases from J, with 16 bases between. This CDR3 comprises 15 residues. CDR3 protein: CASSPAGGGSSPLHF. The CDR3 DNA reads TGCGCCAGCAGCCCCGCGGGGGGTGGGAGTTCACCCCTCCACTTT.

The V gene is TRBV6-5, the J gene TRBJ2-7; TRBD2 agrees at 12 bases. CDR1 and CDR2 from the germline V gene are MNHEY and SVGAGI. Trimming cost V 4 bases and J 4 bases; bases outside gene matches: 5. The CDR3 has 15 residues. The chain's CDR3 is CASSSVTSGSYEQYF. The CDR3 DNA follows: TGTGCCAGCAGTTCTGTGACTAGCGGGAGTTACGAGCAGTACTTC.

The rearrangement joins TRBV2 to TRBJ1-3; D gene ambiguous. The CDR3 consists of 16 residues. In germline, CDR1 is SNHLY, CDR2 FYNNEI. Trimming removed 1 base from V and 0 bases from J, with 10 bases in between. CDR3 residues: CASSEGRSSSGNTIYF. CDR3 nucleotide sequence: TGTGCCAGCAGTGAAGGCAGGTCTAGCTCTGGAAACACCATATATTTT.

The chain combines TRBV5-4 with TRBJ1-2, with D possibly matching TRBD1 (5 bases). Germline V gives CDR1 SGHNT, CDR2 YYREEE (reference sequence). Trimming took 1 base from V and 8 from J, leaving 15 bases between them. This CDR3 has 14 amino acids. The CDR3 loop reads CASSLRGQGYGYTF. CDR3 nucleotides: TGTGCCAGCAGCTTGCGCGGTCAGGGTTACGGCTACACCTTC. The full variable domain, rest sourced from reference TRBV5-4 and TRBJ1-2, is ETGVTQSPTHLIKTRGQQVTLRCSSQSGHNTVSWYQQALGQGPQFIFQYYREEENGRGNFPPRFSGLQFPNYSSELNVNALELDDSALYLCASSLRGQGYGYTFGSGTRLTVV.